Described below is a single T cell receptor beta chain sequence and its context. This clonotype has a handful of counts. What this receptor recognizes is not known. No per-base quality is available; no much larger clone lies one base away. Libraries were prepared through 5' RACE. Sequencing was performed on an Illumina HiSeq 2000. Template switching introduced a universal primer binding site; the final cDNA contained a unique molecular identifier, enabling accurate counting of TCR cDNA molecules. First-strand cDNA for TCR alpha and beta chains was synthesized from specific primers in the conserved constant-segment region. To control for contamination, every cDNA library carried two barcodes: a SMART-Mk sample barcode plus Illumina barcodes. TruSeq adapter sequences, together with Illumina sample barcodes, were added in two successive PCR steps. The Illumina HiSeq platform was used with custom primers to sequence TCR alpha and beta cDNA libraries. The source study handled its data this way. MiGEC was used to process raw reads and extract unique molecular identifiers, and MiXCR was used to find CDR3 positions. Recombination models were inferred per individual with the repgenHMM and IGoR tools using an EM algorithm. Shared clonotypes were analyzed with the tcR package in R, and sharing was normalized by the product of cloneset sizes. To study raw recombination free of thymic and clonal selection effects, out-of-frame nonproductive sequences were analyzed. The public reads were reprocessed in TCRdb via fastp at Q25 and MiXCR, keeping in-frame beta chains. A single entry per CDR3 protein holds the most common genes and DNA from its merged rows. In this record, the V and J calls reflect TCRdb's handling and not the investigators' own analysis. Across this sample there are fewer than 900,000 distinct CDR3 sequences, with roughly 20% seen only once. Roughly 4% of the sample goes to the ten largest clones.

The sample is drawn from a study of identical twins (dated by TCRdb to about 2016). Context from the whole study: To test whether fetal clonotypes persist, this study deep-sequenced TCR alpha and beta repertoires from monozygotic twins, from unrelated adults of various ages, and from cord blood. Replicate twin experiments were performed at different times using different library preparation protocols to rule out contamination.

General conclusions and limits of the study: Zero-insertion analyses could be partly confounded by invariant T cells such as MAIT and iNKT, although diverse VJ usage argued against such confounding for most clonotypes. Fewer insertions were carried by abundant cord blood beta clonotypes; a weaker similar trend was observed in young adult naive repertoires, while no such trend was observed in memory repertoires. Because the same donors could not be followed over many years, the conclusions depended on cross-sectional statistical analysis. Out-of-frame TCR alpha sequences shared between twins showed an excess of low generation-probability sequences compared with coincidental sharing between unrelated individuals. In monozygotic twins, out-of-frame TCR alpha sharing was systematically underestimated by recombination models, although the models agreed with sharing between unrelated individuals. Excess twin sharing in beta out-of-frame sequences was weaker because fewer shared sequences lowered the signal-to-noise ratio.

Every donor in the study was a healthy Caucasian. Three pairs of female monozygotic twins, all aged about 18 to 30 years, were included in the twin cohort. Peripheral blood mononuclear cells were the source from which RNA for the TCR libraries was isolated. The CDR3 has 15 amino acids, counting the end cysteine and phenylalanine. The kept DNA is CDR3 alone, 45 bases in frame from the first base. The CDR1 and CDR2 encoded by the germline V gene (reference sequence) are DFQATT and SNEGSKA. V is trimmed back by 0 bases and J by 2 bases, and the junction contains 6 bases that no gene match accounts for. A further study also used this sample, focusing on T cells expressing NK-cell markers. As that second study puts it: In sorted CD3+CD56+NKG2C+, CD3+CD56+NKG2C- and CD3+CD56-NKG2C+ T-cell subsets from roughly 8 donors, TCR beta-chain repertoires were profiled. Among the eight sequenced donors, only one was HCMV-seronegative, while the other seven were HCMV-seropositive. To restrict sorting to alphabetaTCR-expressing T cells, an anti-gammadeltaTCR antibody was added in several experiments. In a handful of donors, the dominant CD3+CD56+NKG2C+ clonotypes ranked among the top 10 CD8+ clonotypes, making up roughly 1.0-8% of CD8+ T cells. Those dominant clonotypes were again the most abundant among CD3+CD56-NKG2C+ cells in a handful of donors, at about 25-60.1%. Whether the expanded NKG2C-expressing T cell clones were specific for HCMV antigens was left unclear. Randomly selected healthy volunteers, three men and five women, were used as the eight sequenced donors. HCMV serostatus was determined by detecting HCMV-specific IgG in serum with a commercial ELISA kit. For a handful of donors, unsorted PBMC were also used to sequence bulk peripheral blood T-cell repertoires. MIGEC was used to demultiplex reads and group the reads by UMI, and MiTCR was used to assemble and quantify clonotypes. To exclude erroneous sequences, any TCR cDNA sequence not supported by at least two reads was discarded. Downstream repertoire analysis used the tcR package, and clonotypes were matched across fractions by CDR3 nucleotide sequence plus V segment. VDJmatch was used to annotate antigen specificity against VDJdb, with one amino acid substitution in CDR3 allowed.

The chain uses TRBV20-1 and TRBJ2-5, with 7 junctional bases fitting TRBD1. The source of this sequence is a young woman in good health. Sequencing was performed on PBMCs. The CDR3 protein: CSARDQTGLQETQYF. The nucleotide sequence is given as TGCAGTGCTAGAGATCAGACAGGGCTACAAGAGACCCAGTACTTC.